Below, 24 T cell receptor beta chains from the same sample are listed, as sequenced in a study of T cell responses to AZD1222 COVID-19 vaccine. Only in-frame clones appear in the TCRdb table, and some are missing; sequencing was by immunoSEQ multiplex PCR. Here the sample spans 90,000 to 140,000 clones, more than 70% being singletons. This material consisted of peripheral blood, taken on day 0 of AZD1222 vaccination. The receptors come from an adult in good health.

Worth noting for this clone: A read error is likely, as this CDR3 ends without the conserved phenylalanine or tryptophan. Because the CDR3's place on the DNA is in doubt, the DNA is left out and the CDR3 is given as listed by TCRdb. This chain connects TRBV7-9 to TRBJ1-1; TRBD1 was called by the table and not checked on the DNA. Germline V CDR1 and CDR2: SEHNR, FQNEAQ (reference sequence). The CDR3 is 9 residues long, ends included. CDR3: CASSTTGPM.

This sequence joins TRBV24-1 and TRBJ2-5; D assignment may be TRBD1 or TRBD2 (7 bases each). Trimming left V 4 bases short and J 2 bases short, with 16 bases between. The CDR3 contains 16 residues. From germline, CDR1 is KGHDR and CDR2 SFDVKD. CDR3 nucleotides: TGTGCCACCAGTGACCCCAGGGGGGGAGGGCAAGAGACCCAGTACTTC. Translating gives CATSDPRGGGQETQYF.

The chain joins TRBV27 to TRBJ1-6, with D possibly being TRBD1 (6 bases). Germline V gene lookup returns CDR1 MNHEY and CDR2 SMNVEV (reference sequence). V lost 5 bases and J 9 bases, leaving 17 bases between the germline ends. This CDR3 contains 15 residues. The CDR3 nucleotides read TGTGCCAGCAGTAGGGGGTCAGGGGTGGTTTCACCCCTCCACTTT. Amino acid sequence: CASSRGSGVVSPLHF.

V is TRBV19 and J is TRBJ1-1; D gene uncertain. The germline CDR1 and CDR2 sequences are LNHDA and SQIVND (reference sequence). With 0 bases removed from V and 6 bases from J, the gap between germline ends came to 8 bases. This CDR3 spans 13 amino acids. The CDR3 DNA reads TGTGCCAGTAGTATAGATCTGGAGCCTGAAGCTTTCTTT. Translated, it gives CASSIDLEPEAFF.

The chain combines TRBV7-6 with TRBJ2-7; 9 bases are shared with TRBD1. Trimming removed 5 bases from V and 2 bases from J; junction bases left unmatched: 7. CDR3 size: 15 residues. CDR1 is SGHVS and CDR2 is FNYEAQ in the germline V gene. The CDR3 bases are TGTGCCAGCAGCCAGGGACAGGGTGGGGCCTACGAGCAGTACTTC. Protein product: CASSQGQGGAYEQYF.

This rearrangement joins TRBV19 to TRBJ2-1; 9 bases agree with TRBD2. V shed 11 bases and J 7 bases; nucleotides not matched to a gene: 15. This CDR3 has 15 residues. Germline CDR1 and CDR2: LNHDA and SQIVND (reference sequence). The CDR3: CAGKILAGRGNEQFF. CDR3 in DNA: TGTGCCGGAAAAATTCTAGCGGGAAGGGGGAATGAGCAGTTCTTC.

This clone is a singleton in its sample. The chain carries TRBV7-2 and TRBJ2-3, with TRBD1 matching 8 bases. The CDR3 length is 14 residues. J gave up 5 bases and V 5 bases, and 6 bases lay outside the gene matches. In germline, CDR1 is SGHTA, CDR2 FQGNSA. This CDR3 is CASSPQGAVDTQYF. CDR3 nucleotides: TGTGCCAGCAGCCCTCAGGGGGCGGTAGATACGCAGTATTTT.

The chain has TRBV12-2 and TRBJ1-4. TRBV12-2 represents a pseudogene. This CDR3 has 14 residues. This CDR3 reads CASRLDPTNEKLFF. The CDR3 nucleotides are TGTGCAAGTCGCTTAGATCCAACTAATGAAAAACTGTTTTTT.

The chain links TRBV28 to TRBJ1-5, with no clear D. Trimming left V 1 base short and J 2 bases short, with 9 bases between. This CDR3 contains 15 residues. Germline V gene lookup returns CDR1 MDHEN and CDR2 SYDVKM. The chain's CDR3 is CASSLFITRNQPQHF. CDR3 coding DNA: TGTGCCAGCAGTTTATTCATCACTCGCAATCAGCCCCAGCATTTT.

In this sample, this clone is medium-sized (0.01 to 0.1%). The genes are TRBV28 and TRBJ2-3, with 7 bases that match TRBD1. V was pared by 2 bases and J by 2 bases, with 4 bases of the junction left unmatched. The germline CDR1 and CDR2 sequences are MDHEN and SYDVKM. The CDR3 spans 15 residues. The CDR3 bases are TGTGCCAGCAGTTTAGACGACAGGGCCACAGATACGCAGTATTTT. It encodes CASSLDDRATDTQYF.

J is TRBJ1-2 and V is TRBV29-1; tentative D call: TRBD1 (5 bases). This CDR3 region has 13 residues. Germline V lookup: CDR1 SQVTM, CDR2 ANQGSEA. V was cut by 7 bases and J by 0 bases, with 12 bases left in between. In DNA, the CDR3 is TGCAGCGGCGGGGGAGGTTCTAACTATGGCTACACCTTC. Translating it yields CSGGGGSNYGYTF. The whole variable domain, filled in from reference TRBV29-1 and TRBJ1-2, reads SAVISQKPSRDICQRGTSLTIQCQVDSQVTMMFWYRQQPGQSLTLIATANQGSEATYESGFVIDKFPISRPNLTFSTLTVSNMSPEDSSIYLCSGGGGSNYGYTFGSGTRLTVV.

The genes are TRBV19 and TRBJ2-3, with TRBD1 matching over 8 bases. Germline loops: CDR1 LNHDA, CDR2 SQIVND (reference sequence). V trimming: 5 bases; J trimming: 0 bases; junction bases outside the gene matches: 4. This CDR3 has 15 amino acids. The chain's CDR3 is CASSYRTGSTDTQYF. The DNA of the CDR3 is TGTGCCAGTAGTTACAGGACAGGGAGCACAGATACGCAGTATTTT.

This chain joins TRBV6-5 and TRBJ2-1, with TRBD2 matching 11 bases. Germline assignment: CDR1 MNHEY and CDR2 SVGAGI. The length of the CDR3 is 13 residues. With V trimmed by 7 bases and J by 10 bases, 6 bases remained unmatched. The CDR3 DNA follows: TGTGCCAGCACGACTAGCGGGATGGGGGAGCAGTTCTTC. Its translation is CASTTSGMGEQFF.

The V gene is TRBV21-1, the J gene TRBJ2-1; TRBD2, the D gene given by the table, was not confirmed from the DNA. TRBV21-1 is classified as a pseudogene. CDR3 size: 18 residues. This CDR3 is CASSSKRVGLAGGGEQFF. The CDR3 DNA sequence: TGTGCCAGCAGCTCAAAAAGGGTTGGGCTAGCGGGAGGTGGTGAGCAGTTCTTC.

The CDR3 reads CASSLGTGELFF. CDR3 in DNA: TGTGCCAGCAGTTTAGGTACCGGGGAGCTGTTTTTT. J is TRBJ2-2 and V is TRBV12-3 or TRBV12-4; unclear D gene. V was cut by 1 base and J by 5 bases, with 2 bases left in between. The CDR3 runs 12 residues.

The chain couples TRBV7-8 to TRBJ2-1, with TRBD1 matching 9 bases. This CDR3 region has 14 residues. Unmatched junction bases numbered 5, after V lost 5 bases and J lost 6 bases. Germline CDR1 SGHVS, CDR2 FQNEAQ. The CDR3 bases are TGTGCCAGCAGCAACCGGGACAGGGTCAATGAGCAGTTCTTC. Translation: CASSNRDRVNEQFF. Variable domain in full (rest from reference TRBV7-8 and TRBJ2-1): GAGVSQSPRYKVAKRGQDVALRCDPISGHVSLFWYQQALGQGPEFLTYFQNEAQLDKSGLPSDRFFAERPEGSVSTLKIQRTQQEDSAVYLCASSNRDRVNEQFFGPGTRLTVL.

This clone was seen a handful of times. The chain has TRBV24-1 and TRBJ2-2; TRBD1 might be the D (5 bases). This CDR3 region has 14 residues. V lost 7 bases and J lost 4, with 12 bases in between. Germline V gene lookup returns CDR1 KGHDR and CDR2 SFDVKD. Here the CDR3 DNA reads TGTGCCACCAGAGGTGACAGTCGCACCGGGGAGCTGTTTTTT. It codes for CATRGDSRTGELFF.

This chain links TRBV9 with TRBJ1-4; 8 bases are shared with TRBD1. The CDR3 runs 15 residues. Germline V gene data show CDR1 as SGDLS and CDR2 as YYNGEE. V lost 2 bases and J lost 6; bases outside the gene matches: 6. In DNA form, the CDR3 reads TGTGCCAGCAGCGTTTCAGGGGGCAAGGATGAAAAACTGTTTTTT. Encoded protein: CASSVSGGKDEKLFF.

This clone has only one observation. The chain links TRBV5-4 to TRBJ2-7, with D possibly TRBD2 on 6 matching bases. Between the trimmed V and J ends, which lost 4 bases and 2 bases, there was a span of 10 bases. CDR3 size: 13 residues. The germline V gene has CDR1 SGHNT and CDR2 YYREEE (reference sequence). The CDR3 protein is CASSPGRTYEQYF. The CDR3 bases are TGTGCCAGCAGCCCCGGGAGAACCTACGAGCAGTACTTC. Complete variable domain (other parts from reference TRBV5-4 and TRBJ2-7): ETGVTQSPTHLIKTRGQQVTLRCSSQSGHNTVSWYQQALGQGPQFIFQYYREEENGRGNFPPRFSGLQFPNYSSELNVNALELDDSALYLCASSPGRTYEQYFGPGTRLTVT.

The chain combines TRBV2 with TRBJ2-2, with TRBD1 matching over 7 bases. CDR1 and CDR2 (germline): SNHLY, FYNNEI. The J segment lost 1 base and the V segment lost 4 bases, leaving 3 bases of the junction unmatched. The length of the CDR3 is 15 residues. The CDR3 nucleotides are TGTGCCAGCAGTGGACGGACAGGGAACACCGGGGAGCTGTTTTTT. It yields the protein CASSGRTGNTGELFF. The variable domain in full, completed from reference TRBV2 and TRBJ2-2, reads EPEVTQTPSHQVTQMGQEVILRCVPISNHLYFYWYRQILGQKVEFLVSFYNNEISEKSEIFDDQFSVERPDGSNFTLKIRSTKLEDSAMYFCASSGRTGNTGELFFGEGSRLTVL.

The CDR3 here is CASSLGLAGVREQFF. CDR3 coding DNA: TGTGCCAGCAGCTTGGGACTAGCGGGAGTGCGTGAGCAGTTCTTC. The rearrangement joins TRBV7-8 to TRBJ2-1, with 14 bases matching TRBD2. The CDR3 totals 15 residues. Germline values: CDR1 SGHVS, CDR2 FQNEAQ. The J segment lost 9 bases and the V segment lost 3 bases, leaving 4 bases of the junction unmatched.

For the CDR3, the DNA is TGTGCCAGCAGCTCCTGGGACCCGGGGGACTCTGGAAACACCATATATTTT. Its protein product is CASSSWDPGDSGNTIYF. This rearrangement joins TRBV7-2 to TRBJ1-3, with a possible D match to TRBD1 (5 bases). CDR1 and CDR2 (germline): SGHTA, FQGNSA. The ends were cut back, 4 bases at V and 0 bases at J, with 16 bases in the middle. The CDR3 extends over 17 amino acids.

V usage is TRBV9 and J usage is TRBJ1-2; D perhaps matches TRBD1 (6 bases). The CDR3 extends over 12 amino acids. Germline CDR1 is SGDLS and CDR2 is YYNGEE. Trimming removed 3 bases from V and 8 bases from J, with 11 bases in between. Here the CDR3 reads CASSDREGGYTF. DNA of the CDR3: TGTGCCAGCAGCGACAGGGAGGGGGGCTACACCTTC.

V usage is TRBV6-2 or TRBV6-3 and J usage is TRBJ1-1; D gene unclear. V lost 5 bases and J 1 base, leaving 14 bases between the germline ends. Germline V gene lookup returns CDR1 MNHEY and CDR2 SVGEGT. The CDR3 is 15 residues long. The CDR3 nucleotides read TGTGCCAGCAGTACCGAGAGGGAGGGGAACACTGAAGCTTTCTTT. It translates to CASSTEREGNTEAFF.